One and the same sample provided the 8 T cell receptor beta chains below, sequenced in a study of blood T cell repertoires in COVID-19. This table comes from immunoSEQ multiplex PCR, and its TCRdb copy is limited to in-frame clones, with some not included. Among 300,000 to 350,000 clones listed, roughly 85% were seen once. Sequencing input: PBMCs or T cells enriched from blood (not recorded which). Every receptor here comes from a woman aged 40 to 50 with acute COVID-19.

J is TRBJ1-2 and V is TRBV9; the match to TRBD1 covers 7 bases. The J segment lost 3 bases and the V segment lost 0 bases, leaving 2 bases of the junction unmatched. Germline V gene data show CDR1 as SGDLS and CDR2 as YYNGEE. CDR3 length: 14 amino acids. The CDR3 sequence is CASSVVDRDYGYTF. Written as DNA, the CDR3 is TGTGCCAGCAGCGTAGTAGACAGGGACTATGGCTACACCTTC.

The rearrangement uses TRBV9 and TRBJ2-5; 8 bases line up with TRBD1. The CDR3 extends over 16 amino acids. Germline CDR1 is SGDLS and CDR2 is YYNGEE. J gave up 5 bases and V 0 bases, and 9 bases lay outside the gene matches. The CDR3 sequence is CASSVATGGLYETQYF. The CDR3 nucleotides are TGTGCCAGCAGCGTAGCTACAGGGGGTTTGTATGAGACCCAGTACTTC.

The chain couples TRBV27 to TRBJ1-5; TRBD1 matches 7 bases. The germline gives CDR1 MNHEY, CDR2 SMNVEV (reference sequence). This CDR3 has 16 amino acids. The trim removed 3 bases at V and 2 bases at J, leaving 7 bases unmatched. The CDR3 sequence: CASSLTGLIGNQPQHF. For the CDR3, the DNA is TGTGCCAGCAGTTTGACAGGGTTGATTGGCAATCAGCCCCAGCATTTT.

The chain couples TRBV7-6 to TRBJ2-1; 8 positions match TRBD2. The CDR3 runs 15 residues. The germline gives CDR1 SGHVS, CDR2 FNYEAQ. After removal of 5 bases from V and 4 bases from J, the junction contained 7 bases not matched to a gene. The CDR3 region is CASSHTSGLYNEQFF. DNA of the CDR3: TGTGCCAGCAGCCATACTAGCGGTCTTTACAATGAGCAGTTCTTC.

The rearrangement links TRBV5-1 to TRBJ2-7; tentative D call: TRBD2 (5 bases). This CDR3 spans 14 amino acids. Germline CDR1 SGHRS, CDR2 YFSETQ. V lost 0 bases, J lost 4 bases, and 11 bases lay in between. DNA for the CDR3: TGCGCCAGCAGCTTGGTACCGGGGATTTACGAGCAGTACTTC. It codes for CASSLVPGIYEQYF.

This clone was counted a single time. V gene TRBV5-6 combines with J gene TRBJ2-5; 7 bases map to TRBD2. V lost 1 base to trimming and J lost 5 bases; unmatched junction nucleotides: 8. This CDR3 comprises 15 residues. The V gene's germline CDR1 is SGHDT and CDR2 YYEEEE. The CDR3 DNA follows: TGTGCCAGCAGCTTGTTGGTGGGGGGGATGGAGACCCAGTACTTC. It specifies CASSLLVGGMETQYF.

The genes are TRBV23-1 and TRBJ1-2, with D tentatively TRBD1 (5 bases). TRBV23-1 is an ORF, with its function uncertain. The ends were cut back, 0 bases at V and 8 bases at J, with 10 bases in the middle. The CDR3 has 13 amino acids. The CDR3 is CASSQSAGEGYTF. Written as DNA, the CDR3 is TGCGCCAGCAGTCAATCGGCGGGGGAGGGCTACACCTTC.

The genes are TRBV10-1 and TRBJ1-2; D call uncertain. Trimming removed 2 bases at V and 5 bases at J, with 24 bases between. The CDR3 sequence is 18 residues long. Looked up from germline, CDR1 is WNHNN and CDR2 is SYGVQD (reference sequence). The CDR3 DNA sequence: TGCGCCAGCAGTGAGCCGGAGGCCCGGACCCCCCCCGCATATGGCTACACCTTC. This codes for CASSEPEARTPPAYGYTF.